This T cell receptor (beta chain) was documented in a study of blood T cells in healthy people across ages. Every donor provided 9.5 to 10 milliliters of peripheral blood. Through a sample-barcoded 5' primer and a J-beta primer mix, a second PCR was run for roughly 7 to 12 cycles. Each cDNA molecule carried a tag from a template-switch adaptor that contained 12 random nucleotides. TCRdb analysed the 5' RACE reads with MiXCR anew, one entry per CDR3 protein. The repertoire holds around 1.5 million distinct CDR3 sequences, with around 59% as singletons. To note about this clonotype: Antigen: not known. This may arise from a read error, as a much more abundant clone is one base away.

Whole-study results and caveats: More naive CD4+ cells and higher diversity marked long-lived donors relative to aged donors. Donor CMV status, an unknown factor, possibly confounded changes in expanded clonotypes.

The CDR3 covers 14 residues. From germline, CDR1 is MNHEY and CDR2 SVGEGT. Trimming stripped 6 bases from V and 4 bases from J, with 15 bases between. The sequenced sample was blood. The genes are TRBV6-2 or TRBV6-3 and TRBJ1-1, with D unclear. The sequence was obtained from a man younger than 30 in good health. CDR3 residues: CASRTGPISTEAFF. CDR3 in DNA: TGTGCCAGCAGGACCGGCCCGATCAGCACTGAAGCTTTCTTT.